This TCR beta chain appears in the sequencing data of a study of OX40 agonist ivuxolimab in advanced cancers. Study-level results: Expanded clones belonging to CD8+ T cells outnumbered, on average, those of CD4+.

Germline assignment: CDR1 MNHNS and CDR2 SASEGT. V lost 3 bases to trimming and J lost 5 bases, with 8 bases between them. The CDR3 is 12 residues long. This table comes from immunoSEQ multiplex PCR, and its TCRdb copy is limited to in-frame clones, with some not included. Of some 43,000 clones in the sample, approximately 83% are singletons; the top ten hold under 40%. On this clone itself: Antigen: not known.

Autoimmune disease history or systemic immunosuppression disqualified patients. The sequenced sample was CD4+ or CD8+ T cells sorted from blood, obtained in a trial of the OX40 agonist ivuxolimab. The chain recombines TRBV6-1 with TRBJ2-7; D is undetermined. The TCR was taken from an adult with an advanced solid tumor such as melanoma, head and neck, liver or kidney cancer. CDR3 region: CASSDQLDEQYF. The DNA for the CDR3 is TGTGCCAGCAGTGACCAACTCGACGAGCAGTACTTC.